A single sample gave rise to the 16 T cell receptor beta chains below, sequenced in a study of T cells in Graves' hyperthyroidism and ophthalmopathy. Template material for amplifying TCR beta CDR3 regions consisted of RNA transcripts. The HTBI set primed first-round TCR CDR3 RT-PCR. From the multiplex PCR reads, TCRdb called clonotypes with MiXCR, one entry per CDR3 protein. The sample yields more than 450,000 distinct CDR3 sequences, around 15% seen once. The sample comprised blood. The receptors originated from a woman in her thirties or forties with Graves' hyperthyroidism.

This clonotype was seen more than once but under ten times. The J gene is TRBJ1-1, the V gene TRBV20-1; D possibly corresponds to TRBD1 (5 bases). The germline gives CDR1 DFQATT, CDR2 SNEGSKA (reference sequence). V was shortened by 0 bases and J by 4 bases, with 15 bases between the two germline ends. This CDR3 comprises 15 residues. The CDR3: CSARDMGGAGTEAFF. The CDR3 DNA reads as TGCAGTGCTAGAGACATGGGAGGGGCAGGCACTGAAGCTTTCTTT.

The sample holds many counts of this clonotype. The rearrangement joins TRBV11-1 to TRBJ1-1, with D tentatively TRBD1 (5 bases). Trimming left V 10 bases short and J 1 base short, with 13 bases between. Germline assignment: CDR1 SGHAT and CDR2 FQDESV (reference sequence). CDR3 length equals 13 residues. Here the CDR3 DNA reads TGTGCCACAGGTACGGGGCCGAACACTGAAGCTTTCTTT. The encoded protein is CATGTGPNTEAFF.

Written as DNA, the CDR3 is TGTGCCAGCACCTTCGGGGGAGGGTCAGAAGAGCAGTTCTTC. Protein sequence: CASTFGGGSEEQFF. The chain has TRBV19 and TRBJ2-1, with TRBD2 matching 7 bases. The germline gives CDR1 LNHDA, CDR2 SQIVND (reference sequence). This CDR3 contains 14 residues. The V and J ends lost 9 bases and 10 bases, in that order; junction bases with no gene match: 15.

Many counts were recorded for this clonotype. J is TRBJ2-7 and V is TRBV20-1; 10 bases line up with TRBD2. V lost 5 bases to trimming and J lost 0 bases; unmatched junction nucleotides: 4. Germline CDR1 reads DFQATT; CDR2 reads SNEGSKA (reference sequence). The CDR3 is 14 residues long. CDR3 in amino acids: CSAPSGSLSYEQYF. The DNA of the CDR3 is TGCAGTGCTCCTAGCGGGAGTCTCTCCTACGAGCAGTACTTC.

The table lists this clonotype with a few counts. The V and J genes are TRBV25-1 and TRBJ2-3, with 15 positions matching TRBD2. The V gene's germline CDR1 is MGHDK and CDR2 SYGVNS. The CDR3 length is 20 residues. The V gene end was trimmed by 0 bases and the J gene end by 2 bases; junction bases not matched to a gene: 9. CDR3 bases: TGTGCCAGCAGTGAATACTCGGGGACTAGCGGGAGGAAGCCCACAGATACGCAGTATTTT. This codes for CASSEYSGTSGRKPTDTQYF.

This clonotype was recorded at least ten times. The J gene is TRBJ2-7, the V gene TRBV27; 10 nucleotides agree with TRBD2. J lost 4 bases, V lost 6 bases, and 3 bases had no gene match. The length of the CDR3 is 13 residues. Germline CDR1 MNHEY, CDR2 SMNVEV (reference sequence). DNA for the CDR3: TGTGCCAGCAGGAGGACTAGCGGTTACGAGCAGTACTTC. Its translation: CASRRTSGYEQYF.

This clonotype was seen a few times. This chain connects TRBV7-9 to TRBJ2-1; 14 bases agree with TRBD2. V was pared by 5 bases and J by 7 bases, with 7 bases of the junction left unmatched. This CDR3 region has 16 residues. From germline, CDR1 is SEHNR and CDR2 FQNEAQ (reference sequence). Here the CDR3 reads CASSPDGTSGRNEQFF. In DNA, the CDR3 is TGTGCCAGCAGCCCTGACGGGACTAGCGGGAGAAATGAGCAGTTCTTC.

V usage is TRBV27 and J usage is TRBJ2-7, with D maybe TRBD2 (6 bases). The germline V and J ends were trimmed by 4 bases and 1 base, with 14 bases remaining between them. Germline CDR1 and CDR2: MNHEY and SMNVEV (reference sequence). CDR3 size: 15 residues. DNA of the CDR3: TGTGCCAGCAGTTACGTGCGGGGAGCTTCCTACGAGCAGTACTTC. It yields the protein CASSYVRGASYEQYF.

The chain links TRBV27 to TRBJ2-4; no reliable D call. Trimming left V 6 bases short and J 0 bases short, with 12 bases between. CDR1 is MNHEY, CDR2 SMNVEV, per germline (reference sequence). The CDR3 is 15 residues long. The CDR3 sequence is CASREAGLAKNIQYF. The CDR3 DNA follows: TGTGCCAGCAGAGAGGCAGGATTAGCCAAAAACATTCAGTACTTC.

In regard to this clonotype: One end of the junction fails to match germline, which may point to a read error. The rearrangement uses TRBV3-1 and TRBJ2-2; D is unresolved. This CDR3 region has 13 residues. CDR1 is LGHDT, CDR2 YNNKEL, per germline (reference sequence). CDR3 amino acids: CTSSQVNTGELFF. The CDR3 DNA sequence: TGTACCAGCAGCCAAGTTAACACCGGGGAGCTGTTTTTT.

This chain uses TRBV24-1 with TRBJ2-5; the D gene could be TRBD1 or TRBD2 (5 bases each). Germline CDR1 and CDR2: KGHDR and SFDVKD. The CDR3 contains 15 residues. The V end lost 7 bases, the J end lost 4 bases, and 18 bases lay between the germline ends. The CDR3 DNA reads TGTGCCACCAGCGGGACCCGGGACGAGGGAGAGACCCAGTACTTC. It yields the protein CATSGTRDEGETQYF.

In its sample, this clonotype was seen many times. CDR3 sequence (DNA): TGTGCCAGCAGTCGCGGGGACAATCAGCCCCAGCATTTT. Amino acid sequence: CASSRGDNQPQHF. The V call is TRBV6-1, the J call TRBJ1-5; D gene ambiguous. Germline V gene lookup returns CDR1 MNHNS and CDR2 SASEGT. V lost 5 bases and J 3 bases, leaving 8 bases between the germline ends. The CDR3 consists of 13 residues.

J is TRBJ2-7 and V is TRBV20-1; 15 bases are a match to TRBD2. Per the germline V gene, CDR1 is DFQATT and CDR2 is SNEGSKA (reference sequence). CDR3 length: 16 residues. Trimming removed 6 bases from V and 4 bases from J; junction bases left unmatched: 10. The CDR3 here is CSARSGLAGGLYEQYF. The CDR3 DNA follows: TGCAGTGCGAGGAGTGGACTAGCGGGAGGGTTGTACGAGCAGTACTTC.

This clonotype was counted once. The chain has TRBV12-3 or TRBV12-4 and TRBJ2-3; D remains unclear. Trimming left V 6 bases short and J 3 bases short, with 19 bases between. There are 16 residues in the CDR3. The CDR3 loop reads CASSRSEVVSTDTQYF. The CDR3 DNA sequence: TGTGCCAGCAGCCGCAGCGAGGTGGTGTCAACAGATACGCAGTATTTT.

This clonotype was detected many times. The chain couples TRBV3-1 to TRBJ1-1; no clear D. Trimming left V 0 bases short and J 8 bases short, with 13 bases between. This CDR3 comprises 14 residues. Germline V CDR1 and CDR2: LGHDT, YNNKEL (reference sequence). As DNA, the CDR3 is TGTGCCAGCAGCCAAGATGGAAGGGAGAAGGAAGCTTTCTTT. This gives the protein CASSQDGREKEAFF.

V usage is TRBV10-2 and J usage is TRBJ2-1; no firm D call. This CDR3 is 14 amino acids long. Germline assignment: CDR1 WSHSY and CDR2 SAAADI. Trimming pared 5 bases from V and 2 bases from J, leaving 10 bases between. The CDR3 sequence is CASSQLGPYNEQFF. The DNA of the CDR3 is TGCGCCAGCAGTCAACTGGGCCCCTACAATGAGCAGTTCTTC.